Following are 22 T cell receptor beta chains from one sample sequenced in a study of blood T cell repertoires in COVID-19. Generated by immunoSEQ multiplex PCR, the TCRdb table keeps only in-frame clones and is missing some. The data contain tens of thousands of clones, more than 85% of them seen just once; the ten biggest clones take up less than 50%. The sequenced sample consisted of peripheral blood. The source of these receptors is a man in his 60s with active or convalescent COVID-19.

The V gene is TRBV28, the J gene TRBJ1-6; 7 nucleotides match TRBD1. The germline gives CDR1 MDHEN, CDR2 SYDVKM. V lost 3 bases and J lost 4; bases outside the gene matches: 6. This CDR3 region has 16 residues. For the CDR3, the DNA is TGTGCCAGCAGTTTTCTACACAGGGGTTATAATTCACCCCTCCACTTT. Amino acids: CASSFLHRGYNSPLHF.

The V call is TRBV28, the J call TRBJ2-1; D possibly corresponds to TRBD2 (5 bases). The CDR3 sequence is 15 residues long. Germline V gene sequence: CDR1 MDHEN, CDR2 SYDVKM. V lost 3 bases, J lost 1 base, and 10 bases lay in between. In nucleotides, the CDR3 is TGTGCCAGCAGTTTGAGAGGCGGGTCCTACAATGAGCAGTTCTTC. It encodes CASSLRGGSYNEQFF.

The genes are TRBV12-5 and TRBJ2-1, with D uncertain. Germline CDR1 LGHNT, CDR2 FRNRAP. The CDR3 covers 15 residues. V was trimmed by 6 bases and J by 0 bases, leaving 12 bases between them. The CDR3 is CASGGSAGSYNEQFF. CDR3 sequence (DNA): TGTGCTAGTGGGGGTTCCGCAGGCTCCTACAATGAGCAGTTCTTC.

The chain links TRBV28 to TRBJ1-5, with no clear D. The CDR3 has 12 residues. Looked up from germline, CDR1 is MDHEN and CDR2 is SYDVKM. Trimming stripped 1 base from V and 5 bases from J, with 3 bases between. This CDR3 is CASSLSDQPQHF. The CDR3 bases are TGTGCCAGCAGTTTATCGGATCAGCCCCAGCATTTT. Complete variable domain (other parts from reference TRBV28 and TRBJ1-5): DVKVTQSSRYLVKRTGEKVFLECVQDMDHENMFWYRQDPGLGLRLIYFSYDVKMKEKGDIPEGYSVSREKKERFSLILESASTNQTSMYLCASSLSDQPQHFGDGTRLSIL.

The V gene is TRBV5-6, the J gene TRBJ1-1, with unresolved D. The germline V and J ends were trimmed by 4 bases and 4 bases, with 14 bases remaining between them. The germline V gene encodes CDR1 SGHDT and CDR2 YYEEEE. This CDR3 region has 14 residues. This CDR3 reads CASSTNTRITEAFF. The DNA for the CDR3 is TGTGCCAGCAGCACCAATACGAGGATCACTGAAGCTTTCTTT.

The gene calls are TRBV3-1 (or the pseudogene TRBV3-2) and TRBJ1-6; 9 nucleotides line up with TRBD1. The J segment lost 10 bases and the V segment lost 6 bases, leaving 4 bases of the junction unmatched. The CDR3 spans 13 residues. From germline, CDR1 is LGHDT and CDR2 YNNKEL (reference sequence). CDR3 loop: CASSRTGVSPLHF. DNA of the CDR3: TGTGCCAGCAGTCGGACAGGGGTCTCACCCCTCCACTTT.

This clone was seen a single time. The chain uses TRBV5-1 and TRBJ1-1, with D perhaps matching TRBD1 (5 bases). Looked up from germline, CDR1 is SGHRS and CDR2 is YFSETQ. V lost 4 bases and J lost 0, with 13 bases in between. The CDR3 sequence is 15 residues long. CDR3 sequence: CASSGGGRMNTEAFF. CDR3 bases: TGCGCCAGCAGCGGCGGGGGACGGATGAACACTGAAGCTTTCTTT.

In this sample, this clone turned up once. The chain links TRBV27 to TRBJ2-1; TRBD2 aligns across 9 bases. This CDR3 is 16 amino acids long. The germline gives CDR1 MNHEY, CDR2 SMNVEV (reference sequence). Losses at the gene ends were 2 bases for V and 4 bases for J; bases not matched to a gene: 6. The CDR3 sequence is CASSLVSAGGYNEQFF. Written as DNA, the CDR3 is TGTGCCAGCAGTTTAGTCTCCGCGGGAGGGTACAATGAGCAGTTCTTC.

The chain combines TRBV6-5 with TRBJ1-5; 8 bases match TRBD1. Per germline, CDR1 MNHEY and CDR2 SVGAGI. Trimming removed 4 bases from V and 2 bases from J; junction bases left unmatched: 7. This CDR3 spans 16 amino acids. CDR3 protein: CASSSRGQEGNQPQHF. DNA of the CDR3: TGTGCCAGCAGTTCACGGGGACAGGAGGGCAATCAGCCCCAGCATTTT.

This chain joins TRBV28 and TRBJ1-4; 9 nucleotides agree with TRBD1. This CDR3 is 19 amino acids long. Trimming took 1 base from V and 4 from J; bases not matched to a gene: 13. Per germline, CDR1 MDHEN and CDR2 SYDVKM. The CDR3 region is CASSLYRGTGIEDNEKLFF. The CDR3 bases are TGTGCCAGCAGTTTATACAGGGGGACAGGGATCGAGGATAATGAAAAACTGTTTTTT.

The genes are TRBV2 and TRBJ1-5, with D maybe TRBD1 (6 bases). CDR3 length equals 14 residues. Germline V gene sequence: CDR1 SNHLY, CDR2 FYNNEI. The V end lost 5 bases, the J end lost 0 bases, and 8 bases lay between the germline ends. The CDR3 DNA follows: TGTGCCAGCAGTAGAGGGGGTAGCAATCAGCCCCAGCATTTT. Protein: CASSRGGSNQPQHF.

The chain combines TRBV2 with TRBJ1-1; 7 bases are shared with TRBD1. Trimming removed 7 bases from V and 2 bases from J; junction bases left unmatched: 13. Germline lookup yields CDR1 SNHLY and CDR2 FYNNEI. The CDR3 has 16 residues. The CDR3 DNA reads TGTGCCAGCATTAGGGACAGTGTCCAGGTTAACACTGAAGCTTTCTTT. Its protein is CASIRDSVQVNTEAFF. Variable domain in full (rest from reference TRBV2 and TRBJ1-1): EPEVTQTPSHQVTQMGQEVILRCVPISNHLYFYWYRQILGQKVEFLVSFYNNEISEKSEIFDDQFSVERPDGSNFTLKIRSTKLEDSAMYFCASIRDSVQVNTEAFFGQGTRLTVV.

The chain employs TRBV6-5 and TRBJ2-2; 7 bases fit TRBD2. CDR3 length equals 14 residues. V was clipped by 5 bases and J by 4 bases; unmatched bases: 4. CDR1 is MNHEY, CDR2 SVGAGI, per germline. The CDR3 DNA follows: TGTGCCAGCAGTCGACTAGCCATCACCGGGGAGCTGTTTTTT. Protein: CASSRLAITGELFF.

This chain links TRBV5-1 with TRBJ2-5; D is perhaps TRBD1 (7 bases). The CDR3 is 15 amino acids. Between the trimmed V and J ends, which lost 4 bases and 5 bases, there was a span of 18 bases. CDR1 and CDR2 from the germline V gene are SGHRS and YFSETQ. CDR3 residues: CASSLSGGSVETQYF. The CDR3 region has the DNA TGCGCCAGCAGCCTCTCAGGGGGGAGTGTTGAGACCCAGTACTTC.

The chain links TRBV3-1 (or the pseudogene TRBV3-2) to TRBJ2-7; 13 bases fit TRBD2. Germline CDR1 reads LGHDT; CDR2 reads YNNKEL (reference sequence). CDR3 size: 17 residues. V was pared by 4 bases and J by 4 bases, with 10 bases of the junction left unmatched. CDR3 residues: CASSLGLAGASWYEQYF. CDR3 sequence (DNA): TGTGCCAGCAGCCTCGGACTAGCGGGAGCTTCTTGGTACGAGCAGTACTTC.

This chain joins TRBV12-3 or TRBV12-4 and TRBJ2-7; 9 positions agree with TRBD1. This CDR3 comprises 13 residues. Germline trimming cut 4 bases from V and 4 bases from J; bases unmatched to any gene: 2. The CDR3 DNA reads TGTGCCAGCAGTTACAGGGGGCCGTACGAGCAGTACTTC. Amino acid sequence: CASSYRGPYEQYF.

V usage is TRBV28 and J usage is TRBJ1-4; tentative D call: TRBD1 (6 bases). CDR1 MDHEN and CDR2 SYDVKM come from the germline V gene. This CDR3 region has 16 residues. Trimming shortened V by 2 bases and J by 4 bases, and 14 bases separated the two germline ends. For the CDR3, the DNA is TGTGCCAGCAGTTTAGACGGGGTAGGGGGTAATGAAAAACTGTTTTTT. Translated: CASSLDGVGGNEKLFF.

The chain combines TRBV2 with TRBJ2-2; TRBD2 aligns across 13 bases. The V segment lost 6 bases and the J segment 6 bases; nucleotides outside the gene matches: 4. This CDR3 contains 15 residues. CDR1 SNHLY and CDR2 FYNNEI come from the germline V gene. The CDR3 nucleotides read TGTGCCAGCAGCCCCGGACTAGCGGGAGCCGGGGAGCTGTTTTTT. Its protein product is CASSPGLAGAGELFF.

This rearrangement joins TRBV6-2 or TRBV6-3 to TRBJ1-5; D not certain. Trimming removed 2 bases from V and 3 bases from J, with 14 bases in between. The CDR3 spans 16 residues. The germline V gene encodes CDR1 MNHEY and CDR2 SVGEGT. The CDR3 sequence is CASSYGREILNQPQHF. In DNA, the CDR3 is TGTGCCAGCAGTTACGGACGGGAGATACTCAATCAGCCCCAGCATTTT.

This chain joins TRBV7-2 and TRBJ2-7; D is perhaps TRBD1 (6 bases). Between the trimmed V and J ends, which lost 5 bases and 1 base, there was a span of 15 bases. CDR1 and CDR2 from the germline V gene are SGHTA and FQGNSA. The CDR3 has 15 amino acids. The CDR3 here is CASSLQGSQSYEQYF. CDR3 DNA sequence: TGTGCCAGCAGCCTCCAGGGGAGTCAGTCCTACGAGCAGTACTTC.

This chain connects TRBV28 to TRBJ2-7; 7 bases agree with TRBD1. The CDR3 sequence is 13 residues long. After removal of 8 bases from V and 1 base from J, the junction contained 5 bases not matched to a gene. Germline CDR1 reads MDHEN; CDR2 reads SYDVKM. The CDR3 sequence is CASGQGQSYEQYF. In nucleotides, the CDR3 is TGTGCCAGCGGGCAGGGACAGTCCTACGAGCAGTACTTC.

The V gene is TRBV29-1, the J gene TRBJ2-7; D is undetermined. This CDR3 has 13 amino acids. V lost 2 bases and J lost 3, with 11 bases in between. In germline, CDR1 is SQVTM, CDR2 ANQGSEA. The DNA for the CDR3 is TGCAGCGTTGAAAGTCCGCGGAGCTACGAGCAGTACTTC. It is translated as CSVESPRSYEQYF.